This is a list of T cell receptor beta chains from one sample in a study of molecular identifiers for immune sequencing clone quantification. From the PCR reads, TCRdb called clonotypes with MiXCR, one entry per CDR3 protein. Of some 680,000 distinct CDR3 sequences in the sample, approximately 24% are singletons; the top ten hold about 0.84%. The specimen sequenced was naive CD8+ T cells from blood, with Jurkat cell RNA spiked in. The receptor set was obtained from a human donor in good health. Some libraries in this study had Jurkat cell RNA spiked in. Both conserved end residues are part of each CDR3. D genes are given only for firm matches. Expanded clones are given a class, and other clones once, few, many or no size at all.

D gene	V gene	J gene	clone size	CDR3 protein	CDR3 DNA
NA	TRBV12-3/TRBV12-4	TRBJ1-1	few	CASSLNQGLYTEAFF	TGTGCCAGCAGTTTAAATCAGGGGTTGTACACTGAAGCTTTCTTT
NA	TRBV28	TRBJ1-1	NA	CASSLDGITEAFF	TGTGCCAGCAGCTTGGACGGAATCACTGAAGCTTTCTTT
NA	TRBV6-2/TRBV6-3	TRBJ2-7	many	CASSYWSRPYEQYF	TGTGCCAGCAGTTACTGGAGCAGGCCCTACGAGCAGTACTTC
TRBD1	TRBV4-1	TRBJ1-2	NA	CASSQDELGQGVYGYTF	TGCGCCAGCAGCCAAGACGAACTCGGACAGGGGGTCTATGGCTACACCTTC
NA	TRBV6-4	TRBJ2-6	many	CASSDTLRLSGANVLTF	TGTGCCAGCAGTGACACCCTTCGGCTCTCTGGGGCCAACGTCCTGACTTTC
NA	TRBV4-1	TRBJ2-7	few	CASSPIVEGREQYF	TGCGCCAGCAGCCCCATAGTGGAGGGGCGCGAGCAGTACTTC
NA	TRBV6-2/TRBV6-3	TRBJ2-7	few	CASSFKGISHEQYF	TGTGCCAGCAGTTTTAAGGGGATCAGCCACGAGCAGTACTTC
NA	TRBV2	TRBJ1-1	many	CASSTFFRDTEAFF	TGTGCCAGCAGTACCTTTTTTAGGGACACTGAAGCTTTCTTT
TRBD1	TRBV18	TRBJ1-1	NA	CASSPPGQGAPEAFF	TGTGCCAGCTCACCACCGGGACAGGGGGCGCCTGAAGCTTTCTTT
NA	TRBV28	TRBJ1-5	NA	CASSLFWGAGGNQPQHF	TGTGCCAGCAGTTTATTTTGGGGGGCCGGGGGCAATCAGCCCCAGCATTTT
NA	TRBV4-3	TRBJ1-2	NA	CASSQDRANPVYGYTF	TGCGCCAGCAGCCAAGATCGCGCAAACCCCGTATATGGCTACACCTTC
NA	TRBV7-9	TRBJ2-7	NA	CASSHTGRPYEQYF	TGTGCCAGCAGCCACACAGGGCGGCCCTACGAGCAGTACTTC
NA	TRBV20-1	TRBJ1-2	NA	CSAREAEASYGYTF	TGCAGTGCTAGAGAGGCAGAGGCTAGTTATGGCTACACCTTC
NA	TRBV4-3	TRBJ1-1	many	CASSQESLRETEAFF	TGCGCCAGCAGCCAAGAGTCATTAAGGGAAACTGAAGCTTTCTTT
NA	TRBV4-2	TRBJ1-5	NA	CASSQGVIGTLVNSNQPQHF	TGTGCCAGCAGCCAAGGGGTCATCGGGACTCTCGTCAATAGCAATCAGCCCCAGCATTTT
NA	TRBV7-8	TRBJ1-1	once	CASSLGRGKGNTEAFF	TGTGCCAGCAGCTTAGGGAGGGGTAAGGGGAACACTGAAGCTTTCTTT
NA	TRBV3-1	TRBJ1-2	many	CASSQDYGYTF	TGTGCCAGCAGCCAAGACTATGGCTACACCTTC
NA	TRBV6-5	TRBJ2-3	few	CASSYSNMSPDTQYF	TGTGCCAGCAGTTACTCGAATATGAGTCCAGATACGCAGTATTTT
TRBD1	TRBV7-9	TRBJ1-4	NA	CASSHDPGTENEKLFF	TGTGCCAGCAGCCACGATCCAGGGACAGAGAATGAAAAACTGTTTTTT
TRBD2	TRBV19	TRBJ2-7	NA	CASSTLAGGLHEQYF	TGTGCCAGCAGTACCTTAGCGGGGGGGCTCCACGAGCAGTACTTC
TRBD1	TRBV2	TRBJ2-7	NA	CARVDRSNEQYF	TGTGCGCGGGTGGACAGGAGTAACGAGCAGTACTTC
NA	TRBV19	TRBJ2-2	few	CASSPWDTGELFF	TGTGCCAGTAGTCCGTGGGACACCGGGGAGCTGTTTTTT
NA	TRBV5-3	TRBJ2-3	once	CASSLGYSSTDTQFF	TGCGCCAGCAGCTTGGGATATTCTAGCACAGATACGCAGTTTTTT
NA	TRBV4-1	TRBJ1-6	NA	CASSSTSPYNSPLHF	TGCGCCAGCAGCAGCACAAGCCCCTATAATTCACCCCTCCACTTT
NA	TRBV7-8	TRBJ1-1	many	CASSLGHPNTEAFF	TGTGCCAGCAGCTTAGGGCATCCGAACACTGAAGCTTTCTTT
NA	TRBV24-1	TRBJ2-1	NA	CATSDRGSHEQFF	TGTGCCACCAGTGATCGTGGGTCCCATGAGCAGTTCTTC
NA	TRBV29-1	TRBJ1-2	NA	CSVVVVGDYGFTF	TGCAGCGTTGTGGTCGTGGGCGACTATGGCTTCACCTTC
NA	TRBV6-5	TRBJ2-7	many	CASSYGAGDPLYEQYF	TGTGCCAGCAGTTACGGGGCAGGCGACCCTCTCTACGAGCAGTACTTC
NA	TRBV7-2	TRBJ2-1	many	CASSAAEYYNEQFF	TGTGCCAGCAGTGCAGCCGAATACTACAATGAGCAGTTCTTC
TRBD2	TRBV11-2	TRBJ2-1	NA	CASSLVLAGASYNEQFF	TGTGCCAGCAGCTTAGTTCTAGCGGGAGCCTCCTACAATGAGCAGTTCTTC
NA	TRBV21-1	TRBJ2-3	NA	CASSKGNNLELRIAGITDTQYF	TGTGCCAGCAGCAAAGGGAACAACCTTGAGTTGAGGATAGCGGGGATCACAGATACGCAGTATTTT
NA	TRBV3-1	TRBJ2-5	few	CASSQDLGSETQYF	TGTGCCAGCAGCCAAGATCTAGGGTCCGAGACCCAGTACTTC
NA	TRBV7-9	TRBJ2-6	many	CASRLMSSGANVLTF	TGTGCCAGCAGACTGATGAGCTCTGGGGCCAACGTCCTGACTTTC
NA	TRBV6-2/TRBV6-3	TRBJ1-1	NA	CASSYRMNTEASF	TGTGCCAGCAGTTATAGAATGAACACTGAAGCTTCCTTT
TRBD1	TRBV30	TRBJ1-2	few	CAWRDRVGYTF	TGTGCCTGGAGGGACAGGGTTGGCTACACCTTC
TRBD1	TRBV7-9	TRBJ2-7	few	CASSFRTGIHEQYF	TGTGCCAGCAGCTTCCGGACAGGAATTCACGAGCAGTACTTC
TRBD2	TRBV6-1	TRBJ2-7	NA	CASAYGRLEQYF	TGTGCCAGCGCATACGGGAGGCTCGAGCAGTACTTC
TRBD2	TRBV9	TRBJ2-7	NA	CASSFGTSDEQYF	TGTGCCAGCAGCTTCGGGACTAGCGACGAGCAGTACTTC
TRBD1	TRBV15	TRBJ2-3	NA	CATSRDRTGITDTQYF	TGTGCCACCAGCAGAGACCGGACAGGGATAACAGATACGCAGTATTTT
TRBD2	TRBV28	TRBJ2-3	many	CASSLVSSGILDTQYF	TGTGCCAGCAGTTTGGTTTCTAGCGGGATCTTAGATACGCAGTATTTT
NA	TRBV12-3/TRBV12-4	TRBJ2-2	many	CASSLGAGELFF	TGTGCCAGCAGTTTAGGGGCCGGGGAGCTGTTTTTT
NA	TRBV5-5	TRBJ1-5	few	CASSLLVGDQPQHF	TGTGCCAGCAGCTTGTTAGTAGGGGATCAGCCCCAGCATTTT
TRBD1	TRBV6-1	TRBJ2-7	many	CASSDPTGLGEQYF	TGTGCCAGCAGTGACCCGACAGGGTTAGGCGAGCAGTACTTC
NA	TRBV24-1	TRBJ2-2	many	CATSDRSAHTGELFF	TGTGCCACCAGTGATAGGTCAGCCCACACCGGGGAGCTGTTTTTT
TRBD1	TRBV27	TRBJ2-5	few	CASSLGTVETQYF	TGTGCCAGCAGTTTAGGGACAGTAGAGACCCAGTACTTC
NA	TRBV4-1	TRBJ1-1	many	CASSPRGLGTEAFF	TGCGCCAGCAGCCCCAGGGGATTGGGGACTGAAGCTTTCTTT
TRBD1	TRBV28	TRBJ1-1	many	CASSFGRRGSDTEAFF	TGTGCCAGCAGTTTCGGTCGCAGGGGGTCTGACACTGAAGCTTTCTTT
TRBD2	TRBV29-1	TRBJ2-5	many	CSVVGGEGTQYF	TGCAGCGTTGTGGGAGGGGAAGGGACCCAGTACTTC
TRBD1	TRBV7-9	TRBJ2-7	many	CASSLGGAGQGINEQYF	TGTGCCAGCAGCTTAGGCGGGGCGGGACAGGGGATCAACGAGCAGTACTTC
TRBD2	TRBV11-1	TRBJ2-1	few	CASSLYRSGTSGSSDEQFF	TGTGCCAGCAGCTTATACCGCTCCGGGACTAGCGGGAGTTCCGATGAGCAGTTCTTC
NA	TRBV13	TRBJ2-7	many	CASSPRGPADYEQYF	TGTGCCAGCAGCCCCCGGGGACCTGCTGACTACGAGCAGTACTTC
TRBD2	TRBV9	TRBJ2-7	many	CASSEGLAGADEQYF	TGTGCCAGCAGCGAGGGACTAGCGGGAGCTGACGAGCAGTACTTC
TRBD1	TRBV6-1	TRBJ2-7	few	CASSDAGTGPYEQYF	TGTGCCAGCAGTGACGCCGGGACAGGACCATACGAGCAGTACTTC